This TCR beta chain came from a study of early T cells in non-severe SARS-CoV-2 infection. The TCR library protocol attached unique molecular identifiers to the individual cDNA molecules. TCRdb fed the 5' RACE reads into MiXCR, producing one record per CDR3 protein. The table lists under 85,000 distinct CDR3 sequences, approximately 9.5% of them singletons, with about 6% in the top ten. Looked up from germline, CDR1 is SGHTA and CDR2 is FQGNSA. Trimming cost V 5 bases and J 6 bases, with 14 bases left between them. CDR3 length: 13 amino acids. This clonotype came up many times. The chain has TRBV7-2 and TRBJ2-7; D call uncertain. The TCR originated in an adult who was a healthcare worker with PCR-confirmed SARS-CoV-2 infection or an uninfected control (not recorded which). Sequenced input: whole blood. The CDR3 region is CASSPTTPFEQYF. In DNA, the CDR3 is TGTGCCAGCAGCCCGACGACCCCTTTCGAGCAGTACTTC.